These T cell receptor beta chains were read from a single sample in a study of shared clonotypes between healthy human individuals. The protocol was immunoSEQ multiplex PCR, while the TCRdb copy is restricted to in-frame clones and leaves out a portion. The table has around 1,900,000 clones, just under 95% seen once. The sequencing sample was made of naive CD8+ T cells from PBMCs. These receptors all stem from a man in his late teens or twenties in good health. Some clones in this sample may be carry-over from other donors' samples. The CDR3 runs from the conserved cysteine through the conserved F or W. D genes are given only for firm matches. Size is omitted from some rows. Given values are once, few, many or a class for expanded clones.

J,V,size,D,DNA,CDR3
TRBJ2-2,TRBV28,-,-,TGTGCCAGCAGTTTAAAGGGAGAGGGGATAAACACCGGGGAGCTGTTTTTT,CASSLKGEGINTGELFF
TRBJ2-7,TRBV5-8,-,-,TGTGCCAGCAGCCCGGACGCCAGCTCCTACGAGCAGTACTTC,CASSPDASSYEQYF
TRBJ2-1,TRBV2,-,TRBD2,TGTGCCAGTTATGCCGCGGGAGGGCCTGGGAATGAGCAGTTCTTC,CASYAAGGPGNEQFF
TRBJ2-7,TRBV7-9,-,-,TGTGCCAGCAGCTTGGGGGCGGCCCCCTACGAGCAGTACTTC,CASSLGAAPYEQYF
TRBJ1-5,TRBV7-8,-,-,TGTGCCAGCAGCTTTTCTGGACAGCCCCAGCATTTT,CASSFSGQPQHF
TRBJ1-2,TRBV11-2,few,-,TGTGCCAGCAGCGATCCTACTGGCGGCTATGGCTACACCTTC,CASSDPTGGYGYTF
TRBJ1-1,TRBV4-1,few,-,TGCGCCAGCAGCCCTTTGAACACTGAAGCTTTCTTT,CASSPLNTEAFF
TRBJ2-1,TRBV7-8,-,TRBD2,TGTGCCAGCAGCCCATCTAGCGGGATCTCCTACAATGAGCAGTTCTTC,CASSPSSGISYNEQFF
TRBJ2-7,TRBV9,-,-,TGTGCCAGCAGCGTAGGGGTTAGCGGTTCGCACGAGCAGTACTTC,CASSVGVSGSHEQYF
TRBJ2-3,TRBV9,-,-,TGTGCCAGCAGCTCCCGTGGCACAGATACGCAGTATTTT,CASSSRGTDTQYF
TRBJ2-3,TRBV9,-,TRBD2,TGTGCCAGCAGCGTTTTTGCAGGGACTAGCGGTGCCTCTAGCACAGATACGCAGTATTTT,CASSVFAGTSGASSTDTQYF
TRBJ1-1,TRBV6-6,-,-,TGTGCCAGCAGTTACTTAGGCATGAACACTGAAGCTTTCTTT,CASSYLGMNTEAFF
TRBJ1-5,TRBV27,-,-,TGTGCCAGCAGTCTTATCGGCGTTGGGTCCAATCAGCCCCAGCATTTT,CASSLIGVGSNQPQHF
TRBJ1-4,TRBV19,-,-,TGTGCCAGTAGTAGCCCCCTTGAGGGATGGGCTAATGAAAAACTGTTTTTT,CASSSPLEGWANEKLFF
TRBJ2-2,TRBV9,-,TRBD2,TGTGCCAGCAGCGCGGGTAGGGGTAGCGGGAGCATCTACACCGGGGAGCTGTTTTTT,CASSAGRGSGSIYTGELFF
TRBJ2-7,TRBV27,-,TRBD2,TGTGCCAGCAGCCCTAGCGGGAGGGCCAACGAGCAGTACTTC,CASSPSGRANEQYF
TRBJ1-4,TRBV7-9,-,-,TGTGCCAGCAGCTATACGGTACACCCTTTTAATGAAAAACTGTTTTTT,CASSYTVHPFNEKLFF
TRBJ2-5,TRBV28,-,-,TGTGCCAGCAGTAATGTCGGGTTCCAAGAGACCCAGTACTTC,CASSNVGFQETQYF
TRBJ1-1,TRBV28,-,-,TGTGCCAGCACGCGGACAGATGAAGCTTTCTTT,CASTRTDEAFF
TRBJ2-7,TRBV18,-,TRBD1,TGTGCCAGCTCACCAACGCCGGGACAGATCTACGAGCAGTACTTC,CASSPTPGQIYEQYF
TRBJ2-7,TRBV15,-,-,TGTGCCACCAGCAGAGTTTCCCTTAGTGAGCAGTACTTC,CATSRVSLSEQYF
TRBJ1-1,TRBV5-1,-,TRBD1,TGCGCCAGCAGCACCAGACAGGGGGGCGACACTGAAGCTTTCTTT,CASSTRQGGDTEAFF
TRBJ2-7,TRBV5-6,-,TRBD1,TGTGCCAGCAGCCCCGGACAGGGCCACGAGCAGTACTTC,CASSPGQGHEQYF
TRBJ2-2,TRBV30,-,-,TGTGCCTGGAGTACACTTTCCCGTAGGGGCGAGGGTGTTGATAACACCGGGGAGCTGTTTTTT,CAWSTLSRRGEGVDNTGELFF
TRBJ1-2,TRBV9,-,-,TGTGCCAGCAGCGTAAGGGGGGTTCCCAACTATGGCTACACCTTC,CASSVRGVPNYGYTF
TRBJ2-5,TRBV7-9,-,TRBD2,TGTGCCAGCAGCTTTATTCCTTTCACCGGGACTACTCAAGAGACCCAGTACTTC,CASSFIPFTGTTQETQYF
TRBJ1-1,TRBV5-1,-,-,TGCGCCAGCAGCTTTCTAGGGGGGAACACTGAAGCTTTCTTT,CASSFLGGNTEAFF
TRBJ2-3,TRBV5-6,-,TRBD2,TGTGCCAGCACGGGAGGTAAAGGCACAGATACGCAGTATTTT,CASTGGKGTDTQYF
TRBJ2-5,TRBV28,-,-,TGTGCCAGCAAACGGGCAGGGCCCCAGTACTTC,CASKRAGPQYF
TRBJ1-5,TRBV27,-,-,TGTGCCAGCAGTGCTACTCTTTGGATGGCTAGCAATCAGCCCCAGCATTTT,CASSATLWMASNQPQHF
TRBJ1-3,TRBV5-6,-,-,TGTGCCAGCAGCTTGCAGTCCGGCGGCACCATATATTTT,CASSLQSGGTIYF
TRBJ2-7,TRBV28,-,TRBD1,TGTGCCAGCGAGGGGGCCTACTCCTACGAGCAGTACTTC,CASEGAYSYEQYF
TRBJ2-7,TRBV7-2,-,-,TGTGCCAGCAGCGAGAGAACCTACGAGCAGTACTTC,CASSERTYEQYF
TRBJ2-6,TRBV21-1,-,-,TGTGCCAGCAGCCGCCGGGACGGGGTGGAGGAGGGGGCCAACGTCCTGACTTTC,CASSRRDGVEEGANVLTF
TRBJ2-3,TRBV7-9,-,-,TGTGCCAGCAGCCCAAATTTAGATACGCAGTATTTT,CASSPNLDTQYF
TRBJ2-2,TRBV11-2,-,TRBD2,TGTGCCAGCAGCGGACGGCGACCAAGCGGGAGAGTCACCGGGGAGCTGTTTTTT,CASSGRRPSGRVTGELFF
TRBJ2-5,TRBV27,-,TRBD2,TGTGCCAGCAGTTTATTAGGGACTAGAGGGGGGACGGGAGAGACCCAGTACTTC,CASSLLGTRGGTGETQYF
TRBJ2-1,TRBV27,-,-,TGTGCCAGCAAAGTAGCAGTTTCCTACAATGAGCAGTTCTTC,CASKVAVSYNEQFF
TRBJ2-7,TRBV19,-,TRBD2,TGTGCCAGTAGTATCGGGGGGGTCTCCTACGAGCAGTACTTC,CASSIGGVSYEQYF
TRBJ2-3,TRBV9,-,TRBD1,TGTGCCAGCAGCGTAGGTTACGGACAGGGTGGTACGCAGTATTTT,CASSVGYGQGGTQYF
TRBJ2-7,TRBV5-1,-,-,TGCGCCAGCAGCTTGCTAGGAGAACGCTCCTACGAGCAGTACTTC,CASSLLGERSYEQYF
TRBJ2-1,TRBV27,once,-,TGTGCCAGCAGTTTAATCGGGGGCCCCTACAATGAGCAGTTCTTC,CASSLIGGPYNEQFF
TRBJ2-3,TRBV28,-,-,TGTGCCAGCAGAGCCGGGACAAGAGGCACAGATACGCAGTATTTT,CASRAGTRGTDTQYF
TRBJ2-7,TRBV6-5,-,TRBD1,TGTGCCAGCAGTTCAACGACAGGGGCTTACTACGAGCAGTACTTC,CASSSTTGAYYEQYF
TRBJ1-4,TRBV27,once,-,TGTGCCAGCAGTTTAGGTCGGAATAATGAAAAACTGTTTTTT,CASSLGRNNEKLFF
TRBJ2-4,TRBV7-9,-,-,TGTGCCAGCAGCTCAGTATCAGGAGACGGTAAAAACATTCAGTACTTC,CASSSVSGDGKNIQYF